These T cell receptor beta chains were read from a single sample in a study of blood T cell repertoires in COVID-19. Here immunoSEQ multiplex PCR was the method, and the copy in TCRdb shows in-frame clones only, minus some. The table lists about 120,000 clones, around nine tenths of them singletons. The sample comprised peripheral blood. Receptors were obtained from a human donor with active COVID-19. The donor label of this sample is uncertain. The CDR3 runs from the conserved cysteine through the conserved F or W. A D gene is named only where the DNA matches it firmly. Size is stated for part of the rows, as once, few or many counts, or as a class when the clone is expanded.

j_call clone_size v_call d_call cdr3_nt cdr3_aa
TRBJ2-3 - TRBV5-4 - TGTGCCAGCAGCCCCGGGGACACAGATACGCAGTATTTT CASSPGDTDTQYF
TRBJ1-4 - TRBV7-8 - TGTGCCAGCAGCTTAGGGTCGGGAGAAAAACTGTTTTTT CASSLGSGEKLFF
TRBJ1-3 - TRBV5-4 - TGTGCCAGCAGCTTGATAGGAGAGACTGGAAACACCATATATTTT CASSLIGETGNTIYF
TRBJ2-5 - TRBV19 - TGTGCCAGTAGTATAGCAGGCGAAGGACAAGAGACCCAGTACTTC CASSIAGEGQETQYF
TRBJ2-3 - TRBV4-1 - TGCGCCAGCAGCAGCCGCGGTTGGGGACTGGGGTCCACAGATACGCAGTATTTT CASSSRGWGLGSTDTQYF
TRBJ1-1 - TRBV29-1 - TGCAGCGTGGAGTCCAGGAACACTGAAGCTTTCTTT CSVESRNTEAFF
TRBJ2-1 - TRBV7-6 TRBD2 TGTGCCAGCAGCTTGTGGGTGACTAGCGGGGGTTACAATGAGCAGTTCTTC CASSLWVTSGGYNEQFF
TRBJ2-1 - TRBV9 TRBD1 TGTGCCAGCAGCGTGTGGACAGGCACAGGGGAGCAGTTCTTC CASSVWTGTGEQFF
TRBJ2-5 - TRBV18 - TGTGCCAGCTCACCACCGGATTCCGTAGGTGTCGGGGGAGAGACCCAGTACTTC CASSPPDSVGVGGETQYF
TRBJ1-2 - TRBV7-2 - TGTGCCAGCAGCTTGGGCCTAAACTATGGCTACACCTTC CASSLGLNYGYTF
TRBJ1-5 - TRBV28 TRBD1 TGTGCCAGCAGTTTATGGGTGGGACAGGCCGCGGGACAGCCCCAGCATTTT CASSLWVGQAAGQPQHF
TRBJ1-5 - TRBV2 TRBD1 TGTGCCAGCAGTGAAGCGGGGTGGACAGGGGATCAGCCCCAGCATTTT CASSEAGWTGDQPQHF
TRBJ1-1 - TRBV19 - TGTGCCAGTAGTATAGATCGGGGGACTGAAGCTTTCTTT CASSIDRGTEAFF
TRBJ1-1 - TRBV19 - TGTGCCAGTAGTATCGGTAACACTGAAGCTTTCTTT CASSIGNTEAFF
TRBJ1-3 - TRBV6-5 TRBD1 TGTGCCAGCACAGAAATACAGGGGGCTGGAAACACCATATATTTT CASTEIQGAGNTIYF
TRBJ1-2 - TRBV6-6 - TGTGCCAGCAGATATTCACAGGGCGGCTATGGCTACACCTTC CASRYSQGGYGYTF
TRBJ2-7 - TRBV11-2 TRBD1 TGTGCCAGCAGCGAGATAGACAGGGACTCCTACGAGCAGTACTTC CASSEIDRDSYEQYF
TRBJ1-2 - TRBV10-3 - TGTGCCATCAGTCAGATGGGGGCAAATGGCTACACCTTC CAISQMGANGYTF
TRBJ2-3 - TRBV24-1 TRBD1 TGTGCCACCAGTGATGTACCCGGGACAGTTACAGATACGCAGTATTTT CATSDVPGTVTDTQYF
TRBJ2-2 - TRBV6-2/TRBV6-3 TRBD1 TGTGCCAGCAGTTACTACGCGGACAGGGGGCTGGCGAACACCGGGGAGCTGTTTTTT CASSYYADRGLANTGELFF
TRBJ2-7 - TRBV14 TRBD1 TGTGCCAGCAGCCGACAGGGTATCTCCTACGAGCAGTACTTC CASSRQGISYEQYF
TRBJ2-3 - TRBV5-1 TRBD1 TGCGCCAGCAGATCGGGACAGAGCACAGATACGCAGTATTTT CASRSGQSTDTQYF
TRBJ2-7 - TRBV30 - TGTGCCTGGAGTGTACTTAGATACGAGCAGTACTTC CAWSVLRYEQYF
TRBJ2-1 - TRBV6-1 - TGTGCCAGCAGTGAATCCCCTGTAAACAATGAGCAGTTCTTC CASSESPVNNEQFF
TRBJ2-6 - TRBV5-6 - TGTGCCAGCAGCTTGCCGTTTTCTGGGGCCAACGTCCTGACTTTC CASSLPFSGANVLTF
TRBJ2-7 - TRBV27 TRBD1 TGTGCCAGCAGTTTAGACAGGGGTTACGAGCAGTACTTC CASSLDRGYEQYF
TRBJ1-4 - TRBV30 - TGTGCCTGGAGTCATCAGGGTACTAATGAAAAACTGTTTTTT CAWSHQGTNEKLFF
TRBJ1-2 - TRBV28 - TGTGCCAGCAGTGCTGACTTAGGTCGCTATGGCTACACCTTC CASSADLGRYGYTF
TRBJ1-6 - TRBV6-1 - TGTGCCAGCAGTGACAGGGGCTCTGCTAGTTCACCCCTCCACTTT CASSDRGSASSPLHF
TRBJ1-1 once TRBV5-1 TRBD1 TGCGCCAGCAGTCTAGGGACAGGCCTAGATTCTGAAGCTTTCTTT CASSLGTGLDSEAFF
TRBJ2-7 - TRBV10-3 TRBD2 TGTGCCATCAGTAGCGGGGATAAATTCTACGAGCAGTACTTC CAISSGDKFYEQYF